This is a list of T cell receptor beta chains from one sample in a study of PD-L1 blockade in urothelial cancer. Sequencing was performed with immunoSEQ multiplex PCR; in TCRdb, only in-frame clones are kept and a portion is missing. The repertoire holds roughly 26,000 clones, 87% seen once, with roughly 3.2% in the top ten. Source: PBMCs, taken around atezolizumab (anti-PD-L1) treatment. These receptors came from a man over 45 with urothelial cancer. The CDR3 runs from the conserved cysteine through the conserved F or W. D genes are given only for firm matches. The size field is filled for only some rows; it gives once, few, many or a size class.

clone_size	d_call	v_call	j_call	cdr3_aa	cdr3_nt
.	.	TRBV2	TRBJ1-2	CASSEGWGVGGYGYTF	TGTGCCAGCAGTGAAGGGTGGGGGGTCGGAGGCTATGGCTACACCTTC
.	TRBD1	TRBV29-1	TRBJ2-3	CSVATRDSLSTDTQYF	TGCAGCGTAGCAACTAGGGACAGCCTTAGCACAGATACGCAGTATTTT
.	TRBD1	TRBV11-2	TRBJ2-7	CASSPPGTGAYEQYF	TGTGCCAGCAGCCCGCCCGGGACAGGGGCCTACGAGCAGTACTTC
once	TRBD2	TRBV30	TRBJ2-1	CAWSLTGTRGYEQFF	TGTGCCTGGAGTCTTACCGGGACTAGGGGGTATGAGCAGTTCTTC
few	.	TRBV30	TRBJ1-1	CAWSVPDIQRNTEAFF	TGTGCCTGGAGTGTACCTGACATCCAGAGGAACACTGAAGCTTTCTTT
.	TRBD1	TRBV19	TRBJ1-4	CASSIDRGPNEKLFF	TGTGCCAGTAGTATCGACAGGGGGCCAAATGAAAAACTGTTTTTT
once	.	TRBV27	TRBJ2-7	CASSLRGLGWVEQYF	TGTGCCAGCAGTTTAAGGGGTTTGGGTTGGGTCGAGCAGTACTTC
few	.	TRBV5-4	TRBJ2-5	CASSLATQETQYF	TGTGCCAGCAGCTTGGCTACTCAAGAGACCCAGTACTTC
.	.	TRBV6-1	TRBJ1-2	CASSEAPRGYGYTF	TGTGCCAGCAGTGAAGCTCCCAGGGGCTATGGCTACACCTTC
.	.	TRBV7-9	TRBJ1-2	CASSFRSGGYTF	TGTGCCAGCAGCTTCCGGTCTGGTGGCTACACCTTC
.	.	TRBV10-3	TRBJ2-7	CAIRVAGYEQYF	TGTGCCATCAGGGTTGCGGGATACGAGCAGTACTTC
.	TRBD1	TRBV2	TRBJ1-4	CASRGTEEKLFF	TGTGCCAGCAGGGGGACAGAAGAAAAACTGTTTTTT
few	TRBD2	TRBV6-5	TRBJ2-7	CASSYGLAGGYEQYF	TGTGCCAGCAGTTACGGGCTAGCGGGAGGGTACGAGCAGTACTTC
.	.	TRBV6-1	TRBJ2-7	CASWDTSSYEQYF	TGTGCCAGCTGGGACACCAGCTCCTACGAGCAGTACTTC
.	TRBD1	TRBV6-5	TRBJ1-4	CASRKRQGSNEKLFF	TGTGCCAGCAGGAAACGACAGGGATCGAATGAAAAACTGTTTTTT
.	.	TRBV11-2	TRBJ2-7	CASSRGQEIPYEQYF	TGTGCCAGCAGTAGGGGTCAGGAGATACCCTACGAGCAGTACTTC
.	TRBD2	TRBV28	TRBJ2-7	CASSPPGLADSSYEQYF	TGTGCCAGCAGTCCCCCGGGACTAGCGGATAGCTCCTACGAGCAGTACTTC
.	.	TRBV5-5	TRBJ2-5	CASSLQGLETQYF	TGTGCCAGCAGCTTGCAGGGGCTCGAGACCCAGTACTTC
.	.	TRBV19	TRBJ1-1	CASRKGGGNTEAFF	TGTGCCAGTAGAAAAGGGGGGGGGAACACTGAAGCTTTCTTT
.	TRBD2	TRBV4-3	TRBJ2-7	CASSQEVGLAGRYEQYF	TGCGCCAGCAGCCAAGAAGTGGGGCTAGCGGGACGCTACGAGCAGTACTTC
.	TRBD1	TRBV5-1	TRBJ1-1	CASSVGTGLRKNTEAFF	TGCGCCAGCAGCGTGGGGACAGGGCTTCGGAAGAACACTGAAGCTTTCTTT
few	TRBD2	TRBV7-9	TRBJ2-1	CASSLYSGGNNEQFF	TGTGCCAGCAGCTTATATAGCGGGGGGAACAATGAGCAGTTCTTC
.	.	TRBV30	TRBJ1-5	CAWSMALPYSNQPQHF	TGTGCCTGGAGTATGGCCCTCCCTTATAGCAATCAGCCCCAGCATTTT
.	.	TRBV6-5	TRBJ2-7	CASSSAGYEQYF	TGTGCCAGCAGTTCGGCAGGCTACGAGCAGTACTTC
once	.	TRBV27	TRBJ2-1	CASSYQTDYNEQFF	TGTGCCAGCAGTTACCAAACAGATTACAATGAGCAGTTCTTC
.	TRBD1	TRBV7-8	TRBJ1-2	CASSLALVGTEGGGYTF	TGTGCCAGCAGCTTAGCGCTGGTAGGGACAGAGGGAGGAGGCTACACCTTC
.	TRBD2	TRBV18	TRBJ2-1	CASSPGGSRSYNEQFF	TGTGCCAGCTCACCCGGCGGGAGTAGGTCCTACAATGAGCAGTTCTTC
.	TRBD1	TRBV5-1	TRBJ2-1	CASSWTGYDEQFF	TGCGCCAGCAGCTGGACAGGTTATGATGAGCAGTTCTTC
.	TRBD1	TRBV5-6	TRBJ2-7	CASSLSRTGYYEQYF	TGTGCCAGCAGCTTGTCCCGGACAGGGTACTACGAGCAGTACTTC
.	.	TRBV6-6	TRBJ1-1	CASSVSFNTEAFF	TGTGCCAGCAGTGTTTCGTTTAACACTGAAGCTTTCTTT
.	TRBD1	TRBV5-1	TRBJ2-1	CASSLTRQGDYNEQFF	TGCGCCAGCAGCTTGACCCGACAGGGGGATTACAATGAGCAGTTCTTC
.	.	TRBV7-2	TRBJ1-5	CASSIRQSNQPQHF	TGTGCCAGCAGCATTCGACAGAGCAATCAGCCCCAGCATTTT
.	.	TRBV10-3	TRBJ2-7	CAISEGGIGSYEQYF	TGTGCCATCAGTGAAGGAGGGATCGGGAGTTACGAGCAGTACTTC
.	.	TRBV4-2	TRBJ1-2	CASSQTPGGAFYGYTF	TGTGCCAGCAGCCAAACGCCCGGGGGGGCCTTCTATGGCTACACCTTC
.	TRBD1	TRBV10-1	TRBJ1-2	CAIRGTQGNYGYTF	TGCGCCATCAGGGGAACACAGGGGAACTATGGCTACACCTTC
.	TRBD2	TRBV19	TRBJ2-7	CASSIPSASGRYEQYF	TGTGCCAGTAGTATACCCTCGGCTAGCGGGAGGTACGAGCAGTACTTC
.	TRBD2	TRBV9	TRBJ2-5	CASSALAVQETQYF	TGTGCCAGCAGCGCCCTAGCGGTCCAAGAGACCCAGTACTTC
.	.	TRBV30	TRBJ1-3	CAWNGGLHPSGNTIYF	TGTGCCTGGAACGGGGGGCTGCACCCCTCTGGAAACACCATATATTTT
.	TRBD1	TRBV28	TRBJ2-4	CASSPTGVNIQYF	TGTGCCAGCAGCCCGACAGGGGTGAACATTCAGTACTTC
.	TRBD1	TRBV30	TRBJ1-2	CAWSRDRGATF	TGTGCCTGGAGTCGAGACAGGGGGGCCACCTTC
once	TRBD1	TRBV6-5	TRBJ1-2	CASSRDSLGGYTF	TGTGCCAGCAGCCGGGACAGCTTAGGGGGCTACACCTTC
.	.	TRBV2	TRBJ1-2	CASTSGRGYTF	TGTGCCAGCACGTCAGGCCGGGGCTACACCTTC